These T cell receptor beta chains were read from a single sample in a study of blood T cell repertoires in COVID-19. Libraries were prepared by immunoSEQ multiplex PCR; TCRdb keeps only in-frame clonotypes and omits some of them. The sample holds about 200,000 clones; about 88% are singletons and the top ten take over 15%. The sample taken for sequencing was peripheral blood. The receptors here all came from a man over 45 with COVID-19, enrolled during active disease. Each CDR3 is given with its conserved first and last residue. A D gene is named only where the DNA matches it firmly. Some rows mark clone size as missing; the rest say once, few, many or name a class of expanded clone.

d_call j_call v_call clone_size cdr3_nt cdr3_aa
TRBD1 TRBJ2-7 TRBV5-1 once TGCGCCAGCAGCTTGGAACAGGGGAACTACGAGCAGTACTTC CASSLEQGNYEQYF
TRBD2 TRBJ2-5 TRBV5-4 . TGTGCCAGCAGCTTGATAGCGGGGGAAGAGACCCAGTACTTC CASSLIAGEETQYF
. TRBJ1-5 TRBV6-1 . TGTGCCAGCAGTGTTATGGAAAACAGGGTCGGCAATCAGCCCCAGCATTTT CASSVMENRVGNQPQHF
TRBD2 TRBJ2-7 TRBV7-2 . TGTGCCAGCAGCTTAGATGGCGGGGGGACTTACGAGCAGTACTTC CASSLDGGGTYEQYF
. TRBJ2-5 TRBV6-5 . TGTGCCAGCAGCCTAAGAACCCAAGAGACCCAGTACTTC CASSLRTQETQYF
. TRBJ2-6 TRBV19 . TGTGCCAGTAGTTCAGGGGCCTCTGGGGCCAACGTCCTGACTTTC CASSSGASGANVLTF
TRBD1 TRBJ2-4 TRBV7-2 . TGTGCCAGCAGCCTAGGACAGGGCCTAGCCAAAAACATTCAGTACTTC CASSLGQGLAKNIQYF
. TRBJ1-6 TRBV3-1/TRBV3-2 few TGTGCCAGCAGCCTCAGTCAACTAAATTCACCCCTCCACTTT CASSLSQLNSPLHF
TRBD2 TRBJ2-5 TRBV11-2 once TGTGCCAGCAGCCAAAACCCACGGGGGGATGGGTACTTC CASSQNPRGDGYF
TRBD1 TRBJ2-3 TRBV18 . TGTGCCAGCTCACCACCGCGACAGGGGGAAGATACGCAGTATTTT CASSPPRQGEDTQYF
. TRBJ1-2 TRBV7-2 . TGTGCCAGCAGCCACATCGGACAGATCTATGGCTACACCTTC CASSHIGQIYGYTF
TRBD2 TRBJ2-1 TRBV3-1/TRBV3-2 . TGTGCCAGCAGCCAAGGGCGGCTAGCGGGAGTCAATGAGCAGTTCTTC CASSQGRLAGVNEQFF
. TRBJ2-1 TRBV5-1 . TGCGCCAGCACCTGGCAGGGGCTAGCCGCCAATGAGCAGTTCTTC CASTWQGLAANEQFF
TRBD2 TRBJ2-2 TRBV7-2 . TGTGCCAGCAGAACTAGCGGGGGAGGGCCCGGGGAGCTGTTTTTT CASRTSGGGPGELFF
. TRBJ1-1 TRBV4-3 . TGCGCCAGCAGCCAAGAAAAAGGGGGTGAAGCTTTCTTT CASSQEKGGEAFF
. TRBJ2-7 TRBV7-8 . TGTGCCAGCAGCTTACAGGCGGGCGCCGATTCCTACGAGCAGTACTTC CASSLQAGADSYEQYF
. TRBJ1-2 TRBV21-1 . TGTGCCAGCAGCAAAGAAAGTTACATCGACTATGGCTACACCTTC CASSKESYIDYGYTF
. TRBJ2-1 TRBV6-6 . TGTGCCAGCAGTTACTCGAAACAGAGCTACAATGAGCAGTTCTTC CASSYSKQSYNEQFF
. TRBJ1-2 TRBV19 . TGTGCCAGTACCCAACGGACACCTAACTATGGCTACACCTTC CASTQRTPNYGYTF
. TRBJ2-1 TRBV18 . TGTGCCAGCTCATTCTCAGTCACCGGTCCAGGGGGGAGTGAGCAGTTCTTC CASSFSVTGPGGSEQFF
TRBD2 TRBJ2-1 TRBV27 medium-sized TGTGCCAGCAGTTCCGGGACTAGCGGTTACTACAATGAGCAGTTCTTC CASSSGTSGYYNEQFF
. TRBJ2-5 TRBV5-6 . TGTGCCAGCAGATTAGGACAGCTGGAGACCCAGTACTTC CASRLGQLETQYF
TRBD1 TRBJ1-3 TRBV18 . TGTGCCAGCTCACCAACGACAGGGGCTGGAAACACCATATATTTT CASSPTTGAGNTIYF
. TRBJ2-2 TRBV6-5 . TGTGCCAGCAGTTCCGGGAACACCGGGGAGCTGTTTTTT CASSSGNTGELFF
TRBD2 TRBJ2-7 TRBV7-3 . TGTGCCAGCAGCCCAGAAGGGACTAGCGTCGTGCTACACGAGCAGTACTTC CASSPEGTSVVLHEQYF
TRBD1 TRBJ1-3 TRBV7-9 . TGTGCCAGCAGCCTAGGACAGGGCCTCTCTGGAAACACCATATATTTT CASSLGQGLSGNTIYF
TRBD2 TRBJ2-1 TRBV27 . TGTGCCAGCAGTTCCCCCGGGGGGATCAATGAGCAGTTCTTC CASSSPGGINEQFF
TRBD2 TRBJ2-1 TRBV15 . TGTGCCACCAGCAGAGTAGCGGGAGGGAGGGGCGAGCAGTTCTTC CATSRVAGGRGEQFF
. TRBJ1-1 TRBV29-1 . TGCAGCGTGAGGGATCACACTGAAGCTTTCTTT CSVRDHTEAFF
. TRBJ2-2 TRBV2 . TGTGCCAGCAAGCAGGCCTACACCGGGGAGCTGTTTTTT CASKQAYTGELFF
TRBD2 TRBJ2-7 TRBV19 . TGTGCCAGTACTAGCGGGAGGGCCGGCTCATACGAGCAGTACTTC CASTSGRAGSYEQYF
. TRBJ2-7 TRBV11-2 . TGTGCCAGCAGCCCCCGGACACTTTCGGAGCAGTACTTC CASSPRTLSEQYF
. TRBJ2-5 TRBV6-1 once TGTGCCAGCAGTGATCGGGTGGAGCTTATTAGGGAGACCCAGTACTTC CASSDRVELIRETQYF
. TRBJ1-2 TRBV28 . TGTGCCATCCTGGGGGCGAGTGGCTACACCTTC CAILGASGYTF
TRBD2 TRBJ2-7 TRBV4-1 once TGCGCCAGCAGCCAATGGACTAGCGAGGCCTACGAGCAGTACTTC CASSQWTSEAYEQYF
. TRBJ2-5 TRBV7-8 . TGTGCCAGCAGCTTAGATCAGCGCGTCGAGACCCAGTACTTC CASSLDQRVETQYF
. TRBJ2-7 TRBV7-2 . TGTGCCAGCAGCTTAGGACTTAGCGGCTACGAGCAGTACTTC CASSLGLSGYEQYF
TRBD2 TRBJ2-3 TRBV7-3 . TGTGCCAGCAGCTTAATCGGACTAGCGGGGTCAGATACGCAGTATTTT CASSLIGLAGSDTQYF
. TRBJ2-1 TRBV21-1 . TGTGCCAGCAGCAAGGAGCGGGAGCCTAGCTACAATGAGCAGTTCTTC CASSKEREPSYNEQFF
. TRBJ2-2 TRBV24-1 . TGTGCCACCGGAGACTTCGGGGAGCTGTTTTTT CATGDFGELFF
. TRBJ1-6 TRBV7-9 . TGTGCCAGCAGCCTACCGCAGGGGTCGGGCAATTCACCCCTCCACTTT CASSLPQGSGNSPLHF
TRBD2 TRBJ2-7 TRBV12-3/TRBV12-4 . TGTGCCAGCAGTTTAGTCGGGGGGTACGAGCAGTACTTC CASSLVGGYEQYF
. TRBJ1-5 TRBV30 . TGTGCCTGGAACCACAGGGGCAATCAGCCCCAGCATTTT CAWNHRGNQPQHF
TRBD1 TRBJ1-2 TRBV2 . TGTGCCAGCAGGGGACAGGAAAACTATGGCTACACCTTC CASRGQENYGYTF
TRBD1 TRBJ1-6 TRBV5-1 once TGCGCCAGCAGCTTGTCACAGGGGGTGTCACCCCTCCACTTT CASSLSQGVSPLHF
. TRBJ2-4 TRBV5-4 . TGTGCCAGCAGCTGGGCGGGGGCGGAGGCCAAAAACATTCAGTACTTC CASSWAGAEAKNIQYF
TRBD1 TRBJ2-5 TRBV5-1 . TGCGCCAGCAGCTTGCAGGGGGTTGAAGAGACCCAGTACTTC CASSLQGVEETQYF